The subject of this entry is one T cell receptor (beta chain). The table lists this clonotype with a few counts. It has no known antigen specificity. Base qualities are not provided; no much larger clone lies one nucleotide away. This sample stems from a study of T cells in Graves' hyperthyroidism and ophthalmopathy (dated by TCRdb to about 2019). Regarding the complete study: Peripheral blood was collected at initial diagnosis, before any treatment. The paper reports TCR Vbeta CDR3 sequencing of approximately 140 peripheral blood samples: around 45 ophthalmopathy, fewer than 80 hyperthyroidism and approximately 17 progressor patients. TCR V-J signatures able to tell the groups apart were searched for in a discovery cohort of 90 to 100 patients, of whom around 43 had Graves' ophthalmopathy and around 58 had stable Graves' hyperthyroidism. Following sampling, methimazole starting at 30 mg daily was given to hyperthyroidism patients, and high-dose intravenous methylprednisolone was given to ophthalmopathy patients. The approximately 100 discovery patients were divided at random into training and test sets in a 7:3 ratio. In addition, the study compared T-cell repertoires in thyroid tissue and in blood from over 5 Graves' hyperthyroidism patients. Prospective prediction of ophthalmopathy was tested in an independent validation cohort of about 19 hyperthyroidism patients and 17 patients who later progressed to ophthalmopathy. Summary of the overall study and its limitations: Sample size was not statistically predetermined, and investigators were not blinded to group allocation. In validation, the model predicted progression to ophthalmopathy a median of around 6.5 months before onset, with about 71% sensitivity and roughly 79% specificity. In cross-validation, a model built on a 13 V-J signature told ophthalmopathy apart from stable hyperthyroidism with 87.88% sensitivity and 81% to 82% specificity, and in testing the same model reached 80%/75%. Most expanded thyroid clonotypes (frequency above 0.001) were also found in blood, which suggests that blood repertoires may mirror thyroid immune responses.

Trimming removed 0 bases from V and 10 bases from J, leaving 12 bases between the germline ends. The CDR3, from cysteine to phenylalanine, totals 13 residues. CDR3 DNA is the only sequence kept; it has 39 bases, read in frame from the first base. Reading the germline V gene (reference sequence) gives CDR1 PRHDT and CDR2 FYEKMQ. Amplification of TCR beta CDR3 regions was carried out from RNA transcripts. The TCR CDR3 was subjected to a first round of RT-PCR using the HTBI primer set and the Qiagen OneStep RT-PCR kit. Libraries were constructed in a second round of multiplex PCR, after which size selection and purification were carried out. Sequencing of the libraries was done on an Illumina HiSeq2000 using paired-end 100 bp reads. The authors processed their data as follows. Raw data were processed with SOAPnuke, discarding reads with adapters, uncalled bases, mean Phred below 15, or no exact constant-primer or identifier match. COPE v1.2.5 was used to merge the high-quality paired reads, and each unique nucleotide sequence was defined as a clonotype. MiTCR v1.1 was used to align the clonotypes against IMGT TRBV, TRBD and TRBJ reference segments. The analysis included only V-J combinations with a frequency above 0.0001, which together covered 99.2% of the repertoires. A TCS score was defined as the ratio between F50 (clonal expansion) and ExV (chaos), using BLOSUM62-based TCRdist between CDR3 peptides within each V-J. Welch's t-statistics and random forest reduced 500 to 550 V-J features to roughly 13, which were used in a naive Bayes classifier (R e1071). TCRdb handled the public reads itself, with Q25 trimming in fastp and clone calling in MiXCR, and kept productive beta chains. Each CDR3 protein gets just one entry, which takes the most common genes and DNA from the rows behind it. TCRdb assigned the V and J calls; the authors' analysis was not used. This sample comprises fewer than 500,000 distinct CDR3 sequences, about 14% of them detected only once. Under 25% of the sample is in the top ten clones.

Hyperthyroidism patients were aged 18 to 65 years and newly diagnosed, with disease duration of less than 2 months. Exclusion was applied to patients with uncontrolled infections, other autoimmune diseases, pregnancy or lactation. Diagnoses were based on clinical symptoms, serum thyroxine and TRAb, thyroid ultrasound and orbital computed tomography. Blood from progressor patients was collected at the time of first diagnosis with hyperthyroidism, before any ophthalmopathy symptoms had appeared. Ficoll-Paque density gradient centrifugation was used to isolate PBMCs from approximately 10 ml of fresh peripheral blood. Progressor patients were initially diagnosed with Graves' hyperthyroidism and developed ophthalmopathy during follow-up. Trizol reagent was used to extract total RNA, and RNA quality was then checked on an Agilent 2100 Bioanalyzer.

The source material was blood. The chain couples TRBV13 to TRBJ1-2, with the D segment identity uncertain. This TCR derives from a man aged 25 to 40 with Graves' hyperthyroidism that later progressed to Graves' ophthalmopathy. The nucleotide sequence is TGTGCCAGCAGCTTAGGGGACGGCGGCCCCTACACCTTC. Translated, it reads CASSLGDGGPYTF.